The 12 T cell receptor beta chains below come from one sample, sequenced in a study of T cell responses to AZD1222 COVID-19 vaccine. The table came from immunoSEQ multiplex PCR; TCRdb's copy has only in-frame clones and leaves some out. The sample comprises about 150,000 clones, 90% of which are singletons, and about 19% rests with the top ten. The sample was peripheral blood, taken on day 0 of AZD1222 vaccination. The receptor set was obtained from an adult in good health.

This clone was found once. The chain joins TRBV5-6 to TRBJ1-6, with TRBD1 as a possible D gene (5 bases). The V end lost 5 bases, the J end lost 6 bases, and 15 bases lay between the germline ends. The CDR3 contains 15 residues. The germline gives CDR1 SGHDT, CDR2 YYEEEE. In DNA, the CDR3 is TGTGCCAGCAGGGAAAGGGAAGGGGCTAATTCACCCCTCCACTTT. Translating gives CASREREGANSPLHF.

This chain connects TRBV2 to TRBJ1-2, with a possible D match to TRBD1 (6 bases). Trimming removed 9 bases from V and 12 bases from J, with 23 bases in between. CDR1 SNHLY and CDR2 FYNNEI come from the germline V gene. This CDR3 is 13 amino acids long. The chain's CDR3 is CARGAARSGANTF. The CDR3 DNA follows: TGTGCCAGGGGGGCAGCACGATCCGGGGCTAACACCTTC.

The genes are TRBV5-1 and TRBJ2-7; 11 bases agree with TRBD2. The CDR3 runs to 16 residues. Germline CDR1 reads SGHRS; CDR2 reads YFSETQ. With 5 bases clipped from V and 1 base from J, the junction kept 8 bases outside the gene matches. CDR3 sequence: CASSYTSGSESYEQYF. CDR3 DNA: TGCGCCAGCAGTTATACTAGCGGGAGCGAGTCCTACGAGCAGTACTTC.

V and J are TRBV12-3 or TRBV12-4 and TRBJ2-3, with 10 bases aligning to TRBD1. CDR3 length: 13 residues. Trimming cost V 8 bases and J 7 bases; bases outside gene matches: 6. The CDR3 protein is CASGGQGTNTQYF. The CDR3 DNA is TGTGCCAGCGGGGGACAGGGGACGAATACGCAGTATTTT.

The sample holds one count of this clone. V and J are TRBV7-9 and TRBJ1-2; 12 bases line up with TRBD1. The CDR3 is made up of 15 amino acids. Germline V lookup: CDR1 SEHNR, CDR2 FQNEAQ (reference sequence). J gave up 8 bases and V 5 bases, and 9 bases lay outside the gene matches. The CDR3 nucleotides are TGTGCCAGCAGCCCATCGGGACAGGGGGCGTCGGGCTACACCTTC. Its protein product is CASSPSGQGASGYTF.

CDR3 residues: CASSPVRGGGSSGANVLTF. For the CDR3, the DNA is TGTGCCAGCAGTCCCGTCAGGGGCGGGGGGTCCTCTGGGGCCAACGTCCTGACTTTC. The chain couples TRBV28 to TRBJ2-6; the match to TRBD2 covers 8 bases. Germline CDR1 MDHEN, CDR2 SYDVKM. V shed 5 bases and J 0 bases; nucleotides not matched to a gene: 12. The CDR3 has 19 amino acids.

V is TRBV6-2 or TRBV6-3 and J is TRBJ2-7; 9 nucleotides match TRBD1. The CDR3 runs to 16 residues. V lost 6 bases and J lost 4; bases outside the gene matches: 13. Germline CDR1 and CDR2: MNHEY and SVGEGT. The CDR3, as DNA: TGTGCCAGCAGCTTTTCGGGGACAGGGTCTTTTTACGAGCAGTACTTC. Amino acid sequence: CASSFSGTGSFYEQYF.

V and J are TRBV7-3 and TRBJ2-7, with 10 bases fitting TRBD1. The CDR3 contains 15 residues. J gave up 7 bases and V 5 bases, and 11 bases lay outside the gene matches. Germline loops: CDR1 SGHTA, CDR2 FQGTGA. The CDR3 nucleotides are TGTGCCAGCAGCCAAGGCGGGACAGGGGTGGGGGAGCAGTACTTC. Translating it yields CASSQGGTGVGEQYF.

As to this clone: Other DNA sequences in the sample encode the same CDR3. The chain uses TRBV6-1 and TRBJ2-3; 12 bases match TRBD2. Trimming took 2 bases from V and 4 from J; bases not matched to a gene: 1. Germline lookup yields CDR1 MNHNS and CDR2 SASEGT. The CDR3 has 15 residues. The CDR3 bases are TGTGCCAGCAGTGAACTAGCGGGGGGGCCAGATACGCAGTATTTT. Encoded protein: CASSELAGGPDTQYF.

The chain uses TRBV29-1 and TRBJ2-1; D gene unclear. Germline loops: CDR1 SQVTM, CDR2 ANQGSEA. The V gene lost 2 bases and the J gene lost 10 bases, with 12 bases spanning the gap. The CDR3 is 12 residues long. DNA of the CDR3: TGCAGCGTTGAATCTCGCCCCCTCGAGCAGTTCTTC. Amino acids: CSVESRPLEQFF.

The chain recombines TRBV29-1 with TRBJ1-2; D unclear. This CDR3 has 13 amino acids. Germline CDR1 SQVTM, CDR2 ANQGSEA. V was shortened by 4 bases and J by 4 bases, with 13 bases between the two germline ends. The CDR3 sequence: CSVAGLGGYGYTF. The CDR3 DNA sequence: TGCAGCGTTGCCGGGTTGGGTGGCTATGGCTACACCTTC. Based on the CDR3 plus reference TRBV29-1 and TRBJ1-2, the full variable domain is SAVISQKPSRDICQRGTSLTIQCQVDSQVTMMFWYRQQPGQSLTLIATANQGSEATYESGFVIDKFPISRPNLTFSTLTVSNMSPEDSSIYLCSVAGLGGYGYTFGSGTRLTVV.

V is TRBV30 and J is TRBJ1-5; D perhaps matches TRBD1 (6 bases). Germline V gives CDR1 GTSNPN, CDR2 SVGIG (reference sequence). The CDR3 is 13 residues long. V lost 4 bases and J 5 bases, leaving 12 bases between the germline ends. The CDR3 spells CAWTTGYDQPQHF. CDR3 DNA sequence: TGTGCCTGGACCACAGGGTACGATCAGCCCCAGCATTTT.